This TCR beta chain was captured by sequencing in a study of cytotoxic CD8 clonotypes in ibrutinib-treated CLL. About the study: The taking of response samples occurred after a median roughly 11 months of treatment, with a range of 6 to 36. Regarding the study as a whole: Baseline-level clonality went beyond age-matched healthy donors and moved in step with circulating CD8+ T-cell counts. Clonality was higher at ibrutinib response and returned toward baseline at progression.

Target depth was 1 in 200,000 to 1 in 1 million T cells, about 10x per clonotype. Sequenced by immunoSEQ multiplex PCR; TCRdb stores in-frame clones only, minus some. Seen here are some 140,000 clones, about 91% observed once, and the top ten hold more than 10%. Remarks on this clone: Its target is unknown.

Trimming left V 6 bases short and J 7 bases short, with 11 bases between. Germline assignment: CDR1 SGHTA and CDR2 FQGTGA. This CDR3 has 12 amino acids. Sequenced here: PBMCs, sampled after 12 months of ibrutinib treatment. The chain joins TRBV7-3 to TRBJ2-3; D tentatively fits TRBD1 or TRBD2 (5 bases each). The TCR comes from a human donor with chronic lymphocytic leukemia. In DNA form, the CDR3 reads TGTGCCAGCAGTGAGAGGGGTAATACGCAGTATTTT. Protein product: CASSERGNTQYF.